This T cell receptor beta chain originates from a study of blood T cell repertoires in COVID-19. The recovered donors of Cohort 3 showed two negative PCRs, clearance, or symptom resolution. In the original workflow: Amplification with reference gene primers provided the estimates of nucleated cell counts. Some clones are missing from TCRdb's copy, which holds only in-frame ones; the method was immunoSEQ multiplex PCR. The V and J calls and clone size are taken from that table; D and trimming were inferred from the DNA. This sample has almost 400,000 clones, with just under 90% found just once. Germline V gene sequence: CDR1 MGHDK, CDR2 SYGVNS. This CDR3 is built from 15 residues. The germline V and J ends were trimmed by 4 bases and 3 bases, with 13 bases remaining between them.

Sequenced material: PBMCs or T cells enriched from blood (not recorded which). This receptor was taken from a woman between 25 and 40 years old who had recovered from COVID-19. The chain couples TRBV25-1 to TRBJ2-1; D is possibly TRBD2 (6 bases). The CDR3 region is CASSGRDLSYNEQFF. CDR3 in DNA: TGTGCCAGCAGTGGACGGGACTTAAGCTACAATGAGCAGTTCTTC.